The 23 T cell receptor beta chains in this list originate from one sample, sequenced in a study of T cell changes during pregnancy in multiple sclerosis. The protocol was immunoSEQ multiplex PCR, while the TCRdb copy is restricted to in-frame clones and leaves out a portion. The sample records some 48,000 clones, roughly 94% being singletons. The sample in question was CD8+ T cells from peripheral blood mononuclear cells, obtained in the first trimester of pregnancy. The receptors come from a female donor with multiple sclerosis, enrolled in a pregnancy study.

V gene TRBV6-1 combines with J gene TRBJ2-7, with a possible D match to TRBD2 (5 bases). Trimming removed 7 bases at V and 5 bases at J, with 12 bases between. CDR1 is MNHNS, CDR2 SASEGT, per germline. CDR3 length: 12 residues. Written as DNA, the CDR3 is TGTGCCAGCACCCTCTCGGAGGACGAGCAGTACTTC. It translates to CASTLSEDEQYF.

The chain links TRBV14 to TRBJ2-7, with TRBD1 matching 9 bases. From germline, CDR1 is SGHDN and CDR2 FVKESK. V lost 4 bases to trimming and J lost 4 bases; unmatched junction nucleotides: 8. The CDR3 has 15 residues. CDR3 in DNA: TGTGCCAGCAGCCGTCGGGACAGGGTTGGTTACGAGCAGTACTTC. Its protein product is CASSRRDRVGYEQYF.

The rearrangement joins TRBV28 to TRBJ2-5, with D possibly being TRBD2 (6 bases). The DNA end is more similar to TRBJ2-7, so the J call may be wrong. The CDR3 runs to 13 residues. Looked up from germline, CDR1 is MDHEN and CDR2 is SYDVKM. The CDR3 DNA reads as TGTGCCAGCAGTTTGATAGGAGGGGACGAGCAGTACTTC. Its translation is CASSLIGGDEQYF.

The chain has TRBV2 and TRBJ2-7; TRBD2 might be the D (6 bases). The CDR3 spans 17 residues. With 2 bases removed from V and 4 bases from J, the gap between germline ends came to 21 bases. CDR1 and CDR2 from the germline V gene are SNHLY and FYNNEI. The CDR3 region has the DNA TGTGCCAGCAGTGAAATGGAGGGGCCTAAGTCAGAATACGAGCAGTACTTC. Protein sequence: CASSEMEGPKSEYEQYF.

V usage is TRBV6-5 and J usage is TRBJ2-1; a weak D match, TRBD2 (6 bases). The CDR3 has 15 amino acids. Trimming removed 1 base at V and 3 bases at J, with 10 bases between. The germline gives CDR1 MNHEY, CDR2 SVGAGI. The CDR3 DNA is TGTGCCAGCAGTTACTTTTCGGAGGGCTACAATGAGCAGTTCTTC. As protein: CASSYFSEGYNEQFF.

This rearrangement joins TRBV7-2 to TRBJ2-5, with D uncertain. The CDR3 contains 15 residues. Looked up from germline, CDR1 is SGHTA and CDR2 is FQGNSA. The V end lost 0 bases, the J end lost 2 bases, and 10 bases lay between the germline ends. This chain's CDR3 is CASSLALAVQETQYF. CDR3 nucleotides: TGTGCCAGCAGCTTAGCTCTGGCTGTTCAAGAGACCCAGTACTTC.

The genes are TRBV6-5 and TRBJ1-1; the D is unclear. Germline V gives CDR1 MNHEY, CDR2 SVGAGI. The CDR3 totals 13 residues. V was cut by 4 bases and J by 1 base, with 7 bases left in between. The chain's CDR3 is CASSSAENTEAFF. For the CDR3, the DNA is TGTGCCAGCAGTTCTGCAGAGAACACTGAAGCTTTCTTT.

J is TRBJ2-7 and V is TRBV6-5; 7 bases align to TRBD1. The germline V gene has CDR1 MNHEY and CDR2 SVGAGI. J lost 3 bases, V lost 4 bases, and 9 bases had no gene match. This CDR3 comprises 15 residues. In DNA, the CDR3 is TGTGCCAGCAGTTGGACTGGACAGGTAATCTACGAGCAGTACTTC. Translated, it gives CASSWTGQVIYEQYF.

In its sample, this clone was seen many times. CDR3 residues: CAISGTLSREQYF. The CDR3 DNA sequence: TGTGCCATCAGTGGTACCCTTAGTCGCGAGCAGTACTTC. The V gene is TRBV10-3, the J gene TRBJ2-7, with D uncertain. This CDR3 has 13 residues. Germline V gene lookup returns CDR1 ENHRY and CDR2 SYGVKD. Trimming removed 4 bases from V and 6 bases from J, with 13 bases in between.

DNA of the CDR3: TGTGCCAGCAGCCCGCCCCGGACTAGCGGGTACCCCACCTACGAGCAGTACTTC. Protein: CASSPPRTSGYPTYEQYF. The V gene is TRBV7-3, the J gene TRBJ2-7; TRBD2 matches at 11 bases. CDR3 length: 18 residues. The junction had 14 bases not matched to a gene; V was cut back by 5 bases and J by 2 bases. The V gene's germline CDR1 is SGHTA and CDR2 FQGTGA.

The genes are TRBV9 and TRBJ2-1, with 13 bases identical to TRBD2. V was pared by 0 bases and J by 6 bases, with 9 bases of the junction left unmatched. CDR1 SGDLS and CDR2 YYNGEE come from the germline V gene. The CDR3 sequence is 18 residues long. In DNA form, the CDR3 reads TGTGCCAGCAGCGTAGACGGACTAGCGGGAGTCTTGGGCAATGAGCAGTTCTTC. This encodes CASSVDGLAGVLGNEQFF.

V usage is TRBV27 and J usage is TRBJ2-7; D remains ambiguous. This CDR3 region has 12 residues. Germline V gene sequence: CDR1 MNHEY, CDR2 SMNVEV (reference sequence). The V end was cut by 7 bases, the J end by 7 bases, with 14 bases between. The CDR3, as DNA: TGTGCCAGCACATCGCGGCGTGGGGAGCAGTACTTC. Translating it yields CASTSRRGEQYF.

V is TRBV27 and J is TRBJ2-1; D is uncertain. Trimming left V 10 bases short and J 2 bases short, with 9 bases between. CDR1 and CDR2 (germline): MNHEY, SMNVEV (reference sequence). CDR3 length: 12 amino acids. The CDR3 DNA is TGTGCCATAGCCAATCCCTACAATGAGCAGTTCTTC. It yields the protein CAIANPYNEQFF.

The rearrangement uses TRBV28 and TRBJ2-7; 7 bases match TRBD1. The CDR3 has 17 amino acids. V was pared by 8 bases and J by 1 base, with 17 bases of the junction left unmatched. Germline V gene data show CDR1 as MDHEN and CDR2 as SYDVKM. CDR3 residues: CASHGIGGSIDSYEQYF. The CDR3 DNA is TGTGCCAGCCACGGAATAGGGGGCTCGATAGATTCCTACGAGCAGTACTTC.

This chain joins TRBV4-1 and TRBJ2-5; 10 bases are shared with TRBD1. Germline V gene sequence: CDR1 MGHRA, CDR2 YSYEKL. The CDR3 sequence is 15 residues long. With 2 bases clipped from V and 7 bases from J, the junction kept 7 bases outside the gene matches. The CDR3 here is CASSQSGTGVGTQYF. As DNA, the CDR3 is TGCGCCAGCAGCCAAAGCGGGACAGGGGTCGGGACCCAGTACTTC.

The rearrangement uses TRBV5-5 and TRBJ1-1, with D possibly being TRBD1 (6 bases). There are 14 residues in the CDR3. V lost 4 bases and J lost 2, with 12 bases in between. Germline CDR1 and CDR2: SGHKS and YYEKEE (reference sequence). This CDR3 is CASSNGQLNTEAFF. The CDR3 nucleotides read TGTGCCAGCAGCAACGGACAGCTAAACACTGAAGCTTTCTTT.

The chain uses TRBV4-1 and TRBJ1-1, with D possibly being TRBD1 (5 bases). The germline gives CDR1 MGHRA, CDR2 YSYEKL. The CDR3 extends over 14 amino acids. Trimming took 1 base from V and 0 from J, leaving 6 bases between them. CDR3 loop: CASSQGQLNTEAFF. The CDR3 region has the DNA TGCGCCAGCAGCCAAGGACAGCTGAACACTGAAGCTTTCTTT.

The chain joins TRBV7-9 to TRBJ2-7; 9 nucleotides line up with TRBD2. The CDR3 is 14 amino acids. CDR1 and CDR2 (germline): SEHNR, FQNEAQ (reference sequence). J lost 4 bases, V lost 5 bases, and 6 bases had no gene match. The CDR3 nucleotides are TGTGCCAGCAGCGCGGTCCTAGCGGGATACGAGCAGTACTTC. This gives the protein CASSAVLAGYEQYF.

The J gene is TRBJ1-2, the V gene TRBV15; D is uncertain. The germline V and J ends were trimmed by 1 base and 1 base, with 10 bases remaining between them. Germline V gene sequence: CDR1 LNHNV, CDR2 YYDKDF (reference sequence). CDR3 length: 15 residues. The CDR3 loop is CATSRGDQVNYGYTF. Here the CDR3 DNA reads TGTGCCACCAGCAGAGGCGACCAGGTTAACTATGGCTACACCTTC.

V usage is TRBV6-1 and J usage is TRBJ2-7; TRBD1 agrees at 11 bases. Germline V CDR1 and CDR2: MNHNS, SASEGT. Trimming took 4 bases from V and 0 from J; bases not matched to a gene: 2. The CDR3 is made up of 15 amino acids. The DNA of the CDR3 is TGTGCCAGCAGTGTAGGGACAGGGGGCTCCTACGAGCAGTACTTC. Its protein product is CASSVGTGGSYEQYF.

The chain combines TRBV7-9 with TRBJ1-1, with TRBD1 matching over 9 bases. Trimming removed 7 bases from V and 2 bases from J; junction bases left unmatched: 5. The CDR3 has 14 residues. Germline values: CDR1 SEHNR, CDR2 FQNEAQ (reference sequence). This chain's CDR3 is CASTIQGANTEAFF. The CDR3 bases are TGTGCCAGCACCATACAGGGGGCTAACACTGAAGCTTTCTTT.

V and J are TRBV4-1 and TRBJ2-1; 9 nucleotides match TRBD2. This CDR3 spans 18 amino acids. In germline, CDR1 is MGHRA, CDR2 YSYEKL. With 4 bases clipped from V and 3 bases from J, the junction kept 13 bases outside the gene matches. The CDR3 sequence: CASSPYLVGTSLYNEQFF. The CDR3, as DNA: TGCGCCAGCAGCCCTTATCTTGTGGGGACTAGCCTCTACAATGAGCAGTTCTTC.

The genes are TRBV10-2 and TRBJ1-1; D gene unclear. The V end lost 3 bases, the J end lost 6 bases, and 11 bases lay between the germline ends. There are 13 residues in the CDR3. Germline CDR1 WSHSY, CDR2 SAAADI. The DNA of the CDR3 is TGCGCCAGCAGTGACGGGGTTGCAGCTGAAGCTTTCTTT. Protein: CASSDGVAAEAFF.